This TCR beta chain was identified in a study of blood T cells in healthy people across ages. The sample holds a few counts of this clonotype. This CDR3 is built from 14 residues. The V gene's germline CDR1 is DFQATT and CDR2 SNEGSKA (reference sequence). It was with a sample-barcoded 5' primer and a J-beta primer mix that a second PCR of about 6 to 12 cycles was run. One entry per CDR3 protein results from TCRdb running MiXCR on the 5' RACE reads. Altogether approximately 800,000 distinct CDR3 sequences are present, roughly 60% being singletons, with the ten largest covering around 22%. The TCR sequence derives from a man aged 25 to 40 in good health. The sample was blood. The chain combines TRBV20-1 with TRBJ2-5; 8 positions agree with TRBD1. The J call may be wrong; the DNA end is better matched by TRBJ2-7. CDR3 nucleotide sequence: TGCAGTGCTAGAGATCCCGGACAGGGCTACGAGCAGTACTTC. Protein sequence: CSARDPGQGYEQYF.